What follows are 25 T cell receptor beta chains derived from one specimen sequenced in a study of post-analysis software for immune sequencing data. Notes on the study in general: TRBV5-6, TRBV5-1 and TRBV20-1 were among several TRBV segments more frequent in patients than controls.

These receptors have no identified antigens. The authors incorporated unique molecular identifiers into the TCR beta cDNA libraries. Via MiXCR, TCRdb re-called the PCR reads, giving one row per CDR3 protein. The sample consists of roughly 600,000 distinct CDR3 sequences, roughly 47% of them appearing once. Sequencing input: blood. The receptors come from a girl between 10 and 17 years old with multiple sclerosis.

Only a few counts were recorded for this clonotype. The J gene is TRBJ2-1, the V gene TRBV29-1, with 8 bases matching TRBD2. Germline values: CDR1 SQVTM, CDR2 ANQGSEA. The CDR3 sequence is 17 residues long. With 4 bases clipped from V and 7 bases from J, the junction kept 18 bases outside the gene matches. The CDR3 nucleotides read TGCAGCGTTGCAGGGGCCAGAACGGGAGGGCCGGTTAATGAGCAGTTCTTC. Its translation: CSVAGARTGGPVNEQFF.

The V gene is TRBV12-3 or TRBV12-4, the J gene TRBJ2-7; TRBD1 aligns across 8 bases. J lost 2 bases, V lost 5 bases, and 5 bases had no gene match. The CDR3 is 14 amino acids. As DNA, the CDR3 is TGTGCCAGCAGTACCGGGACAGGCCCCTACGAGCAGTACTTC. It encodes CASSTGTGPYEQYF.

This chain's CDR3 is CASRTDRGRAGGYTF. The DNA for the CDR3 is TGTGCCAGCAGAACGGACAGGGGAAGAGCGGGGGGCTACACCTTC. This chain uses TRBV7-2 with TRBJ1-2; 9 bases fit TRBD1. The CDR3 consists of 15 residues. J was trimmed by 8 bases and V by 6 bases; bases with no gene match: 13. The germline V gene has CDR1 SGHTA and CDR2 FQGNSA.

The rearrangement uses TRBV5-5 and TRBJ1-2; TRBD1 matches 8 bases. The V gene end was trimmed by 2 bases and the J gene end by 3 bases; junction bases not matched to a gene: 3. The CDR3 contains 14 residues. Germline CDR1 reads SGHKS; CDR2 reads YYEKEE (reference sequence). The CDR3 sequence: CASSLLGQDYGYTF. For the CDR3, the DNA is TGTGCCAGCAGCTTATTGGGACAGGACTATGGCTACACCTTC.

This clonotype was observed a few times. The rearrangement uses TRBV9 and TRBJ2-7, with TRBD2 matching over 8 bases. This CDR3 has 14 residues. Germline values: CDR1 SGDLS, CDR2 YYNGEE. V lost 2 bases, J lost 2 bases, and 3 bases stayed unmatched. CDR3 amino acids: CASSVSGTPYEQYF. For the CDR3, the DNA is TGTGCCAGCAGCGTTAGCGGGACCCCCTACGAGCAGTACTTC.

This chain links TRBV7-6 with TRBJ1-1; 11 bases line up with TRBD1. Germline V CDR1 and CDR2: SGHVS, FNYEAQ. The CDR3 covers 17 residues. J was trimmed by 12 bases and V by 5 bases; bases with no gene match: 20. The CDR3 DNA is TGTGCCAGCAGCCCGACCACCATCGGGACAGGGGGTGGGAAAACTTTCTTT. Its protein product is CASSPTTIGTGGGKTFF.

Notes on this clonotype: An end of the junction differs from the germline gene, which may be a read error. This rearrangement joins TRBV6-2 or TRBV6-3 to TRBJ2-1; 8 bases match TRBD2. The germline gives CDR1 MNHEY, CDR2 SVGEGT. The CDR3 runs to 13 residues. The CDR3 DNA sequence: TGTGCCGTCCGGGGGGGCTCCTACAATGAGCAGTGCTTC. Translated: CAVRGGSYNEQCF.

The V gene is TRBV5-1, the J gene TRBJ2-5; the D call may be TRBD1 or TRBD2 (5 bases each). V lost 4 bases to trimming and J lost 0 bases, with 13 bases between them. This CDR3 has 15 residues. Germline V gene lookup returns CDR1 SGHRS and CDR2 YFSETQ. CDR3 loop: CASSLTVGDQETQYF. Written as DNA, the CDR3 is TGCGCCAGCAGCCTCACGGTGGGGGACCAAGAGACCCAGTACTTC.

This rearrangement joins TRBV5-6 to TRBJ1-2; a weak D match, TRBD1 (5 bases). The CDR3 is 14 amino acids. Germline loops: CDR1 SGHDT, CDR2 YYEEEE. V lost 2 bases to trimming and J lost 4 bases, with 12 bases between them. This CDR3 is CASSLTARAYGYTF. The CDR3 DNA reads TGTGCCAGCAGCTTAACGGCCAGGGCCTATGGCTACACCTTC.

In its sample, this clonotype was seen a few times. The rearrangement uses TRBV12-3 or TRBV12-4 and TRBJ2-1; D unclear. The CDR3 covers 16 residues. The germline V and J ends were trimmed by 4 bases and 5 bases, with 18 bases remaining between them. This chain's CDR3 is CASSSGRPLKNNEQFF. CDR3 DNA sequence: TGTGCCAGCAGTTCCGGACGGCCGCTTAAGAACAATGAGCAGTTCTTC.

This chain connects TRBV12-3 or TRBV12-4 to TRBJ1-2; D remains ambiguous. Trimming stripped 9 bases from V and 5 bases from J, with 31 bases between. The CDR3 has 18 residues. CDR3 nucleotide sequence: TGTGCCAGTAGTCCTCTGACGACCCGAGTGGGGTTTGAATATGGCTACACCTTC. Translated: CASSPLTTRVGFEYGYTF.

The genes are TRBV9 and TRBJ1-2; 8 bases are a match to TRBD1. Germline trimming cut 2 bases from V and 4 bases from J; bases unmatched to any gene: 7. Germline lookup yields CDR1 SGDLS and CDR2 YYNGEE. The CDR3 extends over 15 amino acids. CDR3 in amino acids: CASSVRQGSGYGYTF. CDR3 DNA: TGTGCCAGCAGCGTCCGACAGGGGAGCGGCTATGGCTACACCTTC.

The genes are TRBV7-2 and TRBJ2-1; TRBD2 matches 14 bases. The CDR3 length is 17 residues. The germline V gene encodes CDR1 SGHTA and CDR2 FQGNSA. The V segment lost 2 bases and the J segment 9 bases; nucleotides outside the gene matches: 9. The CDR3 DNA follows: TGTGCCAGCAGCTTAACTCCGGGACTAGCGGGAGCGGGTGAGCAGTTCTTC. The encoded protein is CASSLTPGLAGAGEQFF. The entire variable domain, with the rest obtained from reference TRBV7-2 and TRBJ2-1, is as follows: GAGVSQSPSNKVTEKGKDVELRCDPISGHTALYWYRQSLGQGLEFLIYFQGNSAPDKSGLPSDRFSAERTGGSVSTLTIQRTQQEDSAVYLCASSLTPGLAGAGEQFFGPGTRLTVL.

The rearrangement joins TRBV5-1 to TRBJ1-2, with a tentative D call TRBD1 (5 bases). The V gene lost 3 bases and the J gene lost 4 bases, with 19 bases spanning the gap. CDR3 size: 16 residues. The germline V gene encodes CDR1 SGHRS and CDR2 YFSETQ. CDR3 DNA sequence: TGCGCCAGCAGCTCAACCCGACAGTCCCTTGCCTATGGCTACACCTTC. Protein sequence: CASSSTRQSLAYGYTF.

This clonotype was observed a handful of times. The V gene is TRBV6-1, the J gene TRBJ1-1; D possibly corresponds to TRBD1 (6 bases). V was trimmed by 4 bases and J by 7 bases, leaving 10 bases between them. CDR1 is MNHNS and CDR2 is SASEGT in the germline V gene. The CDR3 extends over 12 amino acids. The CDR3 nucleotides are TGTGCCAGCAGTGTGCTCAGGGGTGAAGCTTTCTTT. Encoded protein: CASSVLRGEAFF.

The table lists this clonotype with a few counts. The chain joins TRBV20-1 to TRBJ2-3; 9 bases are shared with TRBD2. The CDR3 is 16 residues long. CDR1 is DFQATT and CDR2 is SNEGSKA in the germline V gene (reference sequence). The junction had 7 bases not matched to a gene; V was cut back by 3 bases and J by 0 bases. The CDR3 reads CSASPPAGGSTDTQYF. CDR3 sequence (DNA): TGCAGTGCTAGCCCCCCTGCGGGAGGGAGCACAGATACGCAGTATTTT.

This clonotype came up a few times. In nucleotides, the CDR3 is TGTGCCAGCAGTGAATCGACAGGGTTAACCTACGAGCAGTACTTC. This translates into CASSESTGLTYEQYF. The chain uses TRBV25-1 and TRBJ2-7, with TRBD1 matching over 7 bases. The germline V gene encodes CDR1 MGHDK and CDR2 SYGVNS. This CDR3 contains 15 residues. V lost 1 base and J lost 2; bases outside the gene matches: 5.

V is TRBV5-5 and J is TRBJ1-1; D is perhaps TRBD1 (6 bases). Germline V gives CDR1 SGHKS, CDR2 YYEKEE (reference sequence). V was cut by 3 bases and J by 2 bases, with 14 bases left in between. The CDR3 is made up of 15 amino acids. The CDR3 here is CASSSRTESNTEAFF. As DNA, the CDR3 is TGTGCCAGCAGCTCTCGGACAGAATCTAACACTGAAGCTTTCTTT. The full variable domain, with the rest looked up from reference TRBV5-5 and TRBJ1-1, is DAGVTQSPTHLIKTRGQQVTLRCSPISGHKSVSWYQQVLGQGPQFIFQYYEKEERGRGNFPDRFSARQFPNYSSELNVNALLLGDSALYLCASSSRTESNTEAFFGQGTRLTVV.

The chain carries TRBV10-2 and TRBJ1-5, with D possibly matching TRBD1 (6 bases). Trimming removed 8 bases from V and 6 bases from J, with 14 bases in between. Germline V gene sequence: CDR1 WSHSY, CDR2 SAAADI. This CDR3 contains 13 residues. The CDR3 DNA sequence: TGCGCCAGCGCGGGGGCGGGTGGTCAGCCCCAGCATTTT. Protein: CASAGAGGQPQHF.

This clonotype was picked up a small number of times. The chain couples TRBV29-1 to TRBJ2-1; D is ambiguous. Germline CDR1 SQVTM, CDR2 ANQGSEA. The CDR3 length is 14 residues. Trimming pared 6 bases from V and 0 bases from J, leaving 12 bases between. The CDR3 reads CSVSEQSSYNEQFF. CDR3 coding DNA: TGCAGCGTCTCGGAGCAGAGCTCCTACAATGAGCAGTTCTTC.

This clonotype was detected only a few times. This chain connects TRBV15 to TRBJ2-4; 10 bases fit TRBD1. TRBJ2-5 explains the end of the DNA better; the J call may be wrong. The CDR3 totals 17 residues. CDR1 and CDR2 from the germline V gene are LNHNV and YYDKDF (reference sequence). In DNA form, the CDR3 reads TGTGCCACCAGCAGAGATGACAGAAGGACAGGGGGAGAGACCCAGTACTTC. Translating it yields CATSRDDRRTGGETQYF.

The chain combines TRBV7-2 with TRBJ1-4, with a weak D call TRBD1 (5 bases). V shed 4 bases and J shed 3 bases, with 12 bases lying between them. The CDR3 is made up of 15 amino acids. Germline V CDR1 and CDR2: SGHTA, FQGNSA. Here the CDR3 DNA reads TGTGCCAGCAGCTCCCTGGGGCGGTCTAATGAAAAACTGTTTTTT. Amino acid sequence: CASSSLGRSNEKLFF.

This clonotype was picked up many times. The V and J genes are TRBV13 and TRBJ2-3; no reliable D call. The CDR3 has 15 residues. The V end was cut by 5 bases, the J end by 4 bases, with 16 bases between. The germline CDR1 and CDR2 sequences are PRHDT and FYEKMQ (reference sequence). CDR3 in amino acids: CASSPRKASPDTQYF. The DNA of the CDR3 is TGTGCCAGCAGCCCGAGGAAGGCTAGTCCAGATACGCAGTATTTT.

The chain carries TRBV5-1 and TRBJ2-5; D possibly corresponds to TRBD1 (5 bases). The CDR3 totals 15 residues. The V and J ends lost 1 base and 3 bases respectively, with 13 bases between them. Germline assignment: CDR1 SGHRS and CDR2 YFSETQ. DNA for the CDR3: TGCGCCAGCAGCTTGAGGGCAGGGAAGGAAGAGACCCAGTACTTC. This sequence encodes CASSLRAGKEETQYF.

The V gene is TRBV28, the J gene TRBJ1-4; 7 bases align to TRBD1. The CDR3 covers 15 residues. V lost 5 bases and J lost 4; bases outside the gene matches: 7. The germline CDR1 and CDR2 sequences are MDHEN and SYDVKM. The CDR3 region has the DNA TGTGCCAGCAGTCAAAAGACAGGGTATAATGAAAAACTGTTTTTT. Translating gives CASSQKTGYNEKLFF.